A single TCR beta chain is shown here with its context. What it binds is unknown. The data were taken from a study of CD8 T cells in ankylosing spondylitis. Library preparation for TCR beta used quantitative 5'-RACE with molecular barcodes. TCRdb reprocessed the 5' RACE reads with MiXCR, giving one entry per CDR3 protein. Among a few hundred thousand distinct CDR3 sequences listed, roughly 12% were seen once. Study conclusions and caveats: Matched ankylosing spondylitis synovial fluid reportedly contained a significantly enriched population of disease-linked clones. Several highly homologous variants formed a TCR beta motif that appeared characteristic of ankylosing spondylitis blood. Disease-linked clones, CD8+, were relatively rare in peripheral blood.

The CDR3 loop spans 14 amino acids. Trimming removed 4 bases at V and 2 bases at J, with 10 bases between. Germline loops: CDR1 SEHNR, CDR2 FQNEAQ (reference sequence). The sequencing sample was made of blood, either unsorted or a sorted T cell fraction (not recorded which). This clonotype was sampled from a male donor with ankylosing spondylitis. The chain carries TRBV7-9 and TRBJ2-3; D remains unclear. CDR3 nucleotides: TGTGCCAGCAGCTCCCAAGCTCTCACAGATACGCAGTATTTT. Residues: CASSSQALTDTQYF.